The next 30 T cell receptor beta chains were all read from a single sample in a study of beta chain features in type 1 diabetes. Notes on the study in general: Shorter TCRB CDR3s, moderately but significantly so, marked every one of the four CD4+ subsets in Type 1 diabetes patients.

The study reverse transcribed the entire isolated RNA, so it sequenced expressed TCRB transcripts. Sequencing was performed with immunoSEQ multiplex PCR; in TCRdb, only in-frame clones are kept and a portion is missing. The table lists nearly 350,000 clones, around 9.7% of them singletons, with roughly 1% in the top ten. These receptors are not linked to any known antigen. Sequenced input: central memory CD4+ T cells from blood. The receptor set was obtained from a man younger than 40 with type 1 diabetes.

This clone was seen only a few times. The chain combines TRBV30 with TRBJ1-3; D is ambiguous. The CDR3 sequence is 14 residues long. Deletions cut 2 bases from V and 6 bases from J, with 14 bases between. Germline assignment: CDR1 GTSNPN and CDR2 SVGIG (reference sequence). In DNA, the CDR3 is TGTGCCTGGAGTAGAGCGCGGTGGGAAAACACCATATATTTT. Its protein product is CAWSRARWENTIYF.

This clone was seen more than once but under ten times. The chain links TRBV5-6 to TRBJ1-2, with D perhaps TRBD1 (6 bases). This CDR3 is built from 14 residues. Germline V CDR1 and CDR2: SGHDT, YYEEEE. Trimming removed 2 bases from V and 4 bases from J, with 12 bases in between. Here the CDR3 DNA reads TGTGCCAGCAGCTTACCAGGGGTACCCTATGGCTACACCTTC. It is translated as CASSLPGVPYGYTF.

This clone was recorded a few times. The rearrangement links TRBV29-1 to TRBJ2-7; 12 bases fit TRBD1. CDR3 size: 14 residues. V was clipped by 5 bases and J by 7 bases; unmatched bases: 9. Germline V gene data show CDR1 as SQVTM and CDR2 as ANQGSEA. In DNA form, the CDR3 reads TGCAGCGTTTTTCCGGGACAGGGGGCGCGGGAGCAGTACTTC. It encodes CSVFPGQGAREQYF.

CDR3 in DNA: TGTGCCAGCAGCTTTCGACAGGGTATGACCTACGAGCAGTACTTC. Translated, it gives CASSFRQGMTYEQYF. The chain is built from TRBV7-6 and TRBJ2-7; 7 bases are shared with TRBD1. This CDR3 comprises 15 residues. Germline lookup yields CDR1 SGHVS and CDR2 FNYEAQ. With V trimmed by 3 bases and J by 2 bases, 7 bases remained unmatched.

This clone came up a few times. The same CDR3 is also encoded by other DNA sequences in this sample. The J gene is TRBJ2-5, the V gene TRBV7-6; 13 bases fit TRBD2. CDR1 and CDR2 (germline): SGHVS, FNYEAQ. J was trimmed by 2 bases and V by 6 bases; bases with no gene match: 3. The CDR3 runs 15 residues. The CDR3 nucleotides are TGTGCCAGCAGTCAGACTAGCGGGGGGCAAGAGACCCAGTACTTC. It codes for CASSQTSGGQETQYF.

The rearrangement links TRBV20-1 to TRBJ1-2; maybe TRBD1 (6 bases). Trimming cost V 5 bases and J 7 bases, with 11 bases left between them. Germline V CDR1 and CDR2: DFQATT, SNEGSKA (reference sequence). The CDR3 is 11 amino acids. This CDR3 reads CSAYREGGYTF. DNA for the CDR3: TGCAGTGCTTACAGGGAAGGTGGCTACACCTTC.

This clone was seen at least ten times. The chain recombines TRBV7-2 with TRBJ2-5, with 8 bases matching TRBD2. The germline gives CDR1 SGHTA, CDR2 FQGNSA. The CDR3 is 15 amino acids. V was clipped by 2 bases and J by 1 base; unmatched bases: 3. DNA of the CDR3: TGTGCCAGCAGCTTACTTGGGACTAGCCAAGAGACCCAGTACTTC. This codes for CASSLLGTSQETQYF.

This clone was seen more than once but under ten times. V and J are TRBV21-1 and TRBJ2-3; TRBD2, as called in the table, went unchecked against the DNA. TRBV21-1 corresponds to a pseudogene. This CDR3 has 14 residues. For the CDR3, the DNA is TGTGCCAGGCCACATAGCGGAAGCACAGATACGCAGTATTTT. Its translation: CARPHSGSTDTQYF.

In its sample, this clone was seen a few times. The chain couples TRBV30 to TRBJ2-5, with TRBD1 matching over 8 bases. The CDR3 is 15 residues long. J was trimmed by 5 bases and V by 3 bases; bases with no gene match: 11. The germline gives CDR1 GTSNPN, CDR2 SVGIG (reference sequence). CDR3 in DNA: TGTGCCTGGAGCGAGCCGGGACAGGAGAGGGAGACCCAGTACTTC. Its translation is CAWSEPGQERETQYF.

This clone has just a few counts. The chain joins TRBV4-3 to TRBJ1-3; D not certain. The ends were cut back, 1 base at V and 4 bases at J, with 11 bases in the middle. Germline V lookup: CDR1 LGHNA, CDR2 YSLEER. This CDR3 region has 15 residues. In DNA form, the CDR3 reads TGCGCCAGCAGCCAAGTTGAGGGAACAGGAAACACCATATATTTT. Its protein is CASSQVEGTGNTIYF.

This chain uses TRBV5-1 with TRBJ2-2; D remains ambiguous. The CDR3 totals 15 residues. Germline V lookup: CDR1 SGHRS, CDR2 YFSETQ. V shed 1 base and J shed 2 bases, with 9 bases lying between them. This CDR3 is CASSLLLANTGELFF. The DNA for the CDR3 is TGCGCCAGCAGCTTGTTGCTCGCAAACACCGGGGAGCTGTTTTTT.

The CDR3 protein is CASSLLGQGGGYTF. For the CDR3, the DNA is TGTGCCAGCAGCTTGTTAGGACAGGGAGGCGGCTACACCTTC. The chain recombines TRBV7-2 with TRBJ1-2, with 8 bases fitting TRBD1. Germline V CDR1 and CDR2: SGHTA, FQGNSA. V was clipped by 3 bases and J by 8 bases; unmatched bases: 8. CDR3 length: 14 residues.

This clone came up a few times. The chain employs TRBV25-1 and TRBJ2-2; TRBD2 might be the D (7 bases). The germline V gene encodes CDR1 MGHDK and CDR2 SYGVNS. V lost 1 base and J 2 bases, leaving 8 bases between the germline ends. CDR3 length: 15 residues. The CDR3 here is CASSEWGGNTGELFF. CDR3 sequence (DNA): TGTGCCAGCAGTGAATGGGGGGGCAACACCGGGGAGCTGTTTTTT.

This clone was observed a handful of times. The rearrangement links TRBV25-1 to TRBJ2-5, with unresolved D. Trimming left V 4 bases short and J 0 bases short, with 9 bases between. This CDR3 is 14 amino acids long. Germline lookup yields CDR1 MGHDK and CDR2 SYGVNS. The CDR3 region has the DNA TGTGCCAGCAGTGGACCACCGTACCAAGAGACCCAGTACTTC. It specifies CASSGPPYQETQYF.

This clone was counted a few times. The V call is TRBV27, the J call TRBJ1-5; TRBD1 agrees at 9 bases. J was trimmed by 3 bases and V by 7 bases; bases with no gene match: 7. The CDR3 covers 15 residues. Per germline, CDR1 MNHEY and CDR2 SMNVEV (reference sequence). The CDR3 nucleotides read TGTGCCAGCAATCCCGGGACAGGGCCCAATCAGCCCCAGCATTTT. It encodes CASNPGTGPNQPQHF.

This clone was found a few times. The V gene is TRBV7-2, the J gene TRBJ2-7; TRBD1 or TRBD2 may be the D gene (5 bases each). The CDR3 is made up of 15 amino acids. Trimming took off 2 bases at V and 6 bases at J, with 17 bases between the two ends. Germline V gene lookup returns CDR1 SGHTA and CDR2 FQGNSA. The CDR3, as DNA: TGTGCCAGCAGCTTATTCCAGGGACCAATGGGCGAGCAGTACTTC. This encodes CASSLFQGPMGEQYF. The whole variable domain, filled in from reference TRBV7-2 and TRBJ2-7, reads GAGVSQSPSNKVTEKGKDVELRCDPISGHTALYWYRQSLGQGLEFLIYFQGNSAPDKSGLPSDRFSAERTGGSVSTLTIQRTQQEDSAVYLCASSLFQGPMGEQYFGPGTRLTVT.

CDR3 residues: CASSPTGIAGNTIYF. DNA of the CDR3: TGTGCCAGCTCACCAACAGGAATAGCTGGAAACACCATATATTTT. This chain links TRBV18 with TRBJ1-3; D is possibly TRBD1 (5 bases). From germline, CDR1 is KGHSH and CDR2 LQKENI. The V gene lost 2 bases and the J gene lost 2 bases, with 10 bases spanning the gap. This CDR3 contains 15 residues.

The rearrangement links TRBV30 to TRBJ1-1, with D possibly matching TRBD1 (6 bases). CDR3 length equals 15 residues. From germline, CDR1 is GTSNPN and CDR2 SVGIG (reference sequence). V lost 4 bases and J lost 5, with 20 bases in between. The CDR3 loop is CAWIPPGRGRTEAFF. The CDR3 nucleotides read TGTGCCTGGATACCTCCTGGCAGGGGCCGAACTGAAGCTTTCTTT.

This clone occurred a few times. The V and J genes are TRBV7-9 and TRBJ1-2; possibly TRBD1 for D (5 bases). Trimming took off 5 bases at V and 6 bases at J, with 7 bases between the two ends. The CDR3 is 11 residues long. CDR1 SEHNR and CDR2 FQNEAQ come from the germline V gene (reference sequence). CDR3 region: CASSTRDGYTF. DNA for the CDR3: TGTGCCAGCAGCACCAGGGATGGCTACACCTTC.

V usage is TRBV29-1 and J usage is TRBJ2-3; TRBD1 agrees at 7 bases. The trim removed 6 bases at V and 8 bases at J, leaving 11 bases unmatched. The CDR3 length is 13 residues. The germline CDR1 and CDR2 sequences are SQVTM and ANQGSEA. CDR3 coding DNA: TGCAGCGTCAAGGGACAGTATACGACTACGCAGTATTTT. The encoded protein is CSVKGQYTTTQYF.

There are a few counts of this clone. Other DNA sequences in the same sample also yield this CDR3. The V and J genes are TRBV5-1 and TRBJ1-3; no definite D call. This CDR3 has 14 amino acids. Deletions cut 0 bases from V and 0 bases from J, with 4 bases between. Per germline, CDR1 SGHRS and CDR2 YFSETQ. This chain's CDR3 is CASSLDSSGNTIYF. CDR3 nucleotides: TGCGCCAGCAGCTTGGATAGCTCTGGAAACACCATATATTTT.

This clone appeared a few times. The CDR3 DNA sequence: TGTGCCAGCAATAAAGAGGCGGCAGGGGACGCAGATACGCAGTATTTT. It translates to CASNKEAAGDADTQYF. The chain carries TRBV21-1 and TRBJ2-3; TRBD1, the table's D call, was not compared with the DNA. TRBV21-1 is an annotated pseudogene. The CDR3 extends over 16 amino acids.

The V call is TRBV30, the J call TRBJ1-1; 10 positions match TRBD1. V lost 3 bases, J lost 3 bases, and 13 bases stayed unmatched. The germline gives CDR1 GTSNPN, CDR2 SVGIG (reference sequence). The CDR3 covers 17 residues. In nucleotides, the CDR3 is TGTGCCTGGAGGAGACAGGGGGCGGGCTGGGAGGACACTGAAGCTTTCTTT. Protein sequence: CAWRRQGAGWEDTEAFF.

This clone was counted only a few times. The CDR3 is CASSPLRGDSSTDTQYF. CDR3 in DNA: TGTGCCAGCTCACCACTGCGGGGGGATTCTAGCACAGATACGCAGTATTTT. The rearrangement links TRBV18 to TRBJ2-3; 8 nucleotides match TRBD2. The CDR3 is 17 amino acids. V was clipped by 1 base and J by 0 bases; unmatched bases: 6. The germline V gene has CDR1 KGHSH and CDR2 LQKENI.

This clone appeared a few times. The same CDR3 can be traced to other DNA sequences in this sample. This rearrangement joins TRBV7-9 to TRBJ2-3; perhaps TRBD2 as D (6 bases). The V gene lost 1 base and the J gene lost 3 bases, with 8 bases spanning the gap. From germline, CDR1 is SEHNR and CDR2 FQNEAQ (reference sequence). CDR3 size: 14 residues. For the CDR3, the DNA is TGTGCCAGCAGCTTAGACGGGGGTACAGATACGCAGTATTTT. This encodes CASSLDGGTDTQYF.

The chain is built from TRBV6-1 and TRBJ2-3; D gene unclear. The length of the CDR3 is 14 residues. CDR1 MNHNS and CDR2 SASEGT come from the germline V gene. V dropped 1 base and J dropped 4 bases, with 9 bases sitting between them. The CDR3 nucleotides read TGTGCCAGCAGTGAAGTCAGAATACCAGATACGCAGTATTTT. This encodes CASSEVRIPDTQYF.

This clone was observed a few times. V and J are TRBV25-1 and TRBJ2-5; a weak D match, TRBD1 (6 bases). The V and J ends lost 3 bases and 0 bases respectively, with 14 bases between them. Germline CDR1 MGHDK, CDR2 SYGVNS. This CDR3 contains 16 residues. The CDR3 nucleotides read TGTGCCAGCAGTGATTTTGGGACAAAGTACCAAGAGACCCAGTACTTC. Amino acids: CASSDFGTKYQETQYF. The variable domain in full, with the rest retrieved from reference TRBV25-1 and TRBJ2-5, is EADIYQTPRYLVIGTGKKITLECSQTMGHDKMYWYQQDPGMELHLIHYSYGVNSTEKGDLSSESTVSRIRTEHFPLTLESARPSHTSQYLCASSDFGTKYQETQYFGPGTRLLVL.

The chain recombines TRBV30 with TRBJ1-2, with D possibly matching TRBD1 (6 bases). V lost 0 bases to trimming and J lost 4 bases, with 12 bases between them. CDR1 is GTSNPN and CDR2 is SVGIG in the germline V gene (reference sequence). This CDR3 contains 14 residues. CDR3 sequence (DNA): TGTGCCTGGAGTGTAGGGTTACAGGGCTATGGCTACACCTTC. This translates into CAWSVGLQGYGYTF.

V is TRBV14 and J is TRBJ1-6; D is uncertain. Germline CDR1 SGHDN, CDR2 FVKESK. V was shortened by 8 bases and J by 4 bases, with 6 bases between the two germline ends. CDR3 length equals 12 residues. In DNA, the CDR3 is TGTGCCAGCTCAGGTTATAATTCACCCCTCCACTTT. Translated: CASSGYNSPLHF.

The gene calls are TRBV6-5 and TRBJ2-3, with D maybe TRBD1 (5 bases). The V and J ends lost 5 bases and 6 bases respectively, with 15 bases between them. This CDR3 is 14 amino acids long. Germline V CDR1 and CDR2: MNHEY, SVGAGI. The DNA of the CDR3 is TGTGCCAGCAGTCCCCTCGGTAGGGGCGATACGCAGTATTTT. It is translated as CASSPLGRGDTQYF.